This TCR beta chain originates from a study of T cells in narcolepsy. For the study at large: Donors had narcolepsy type 1 or type 2, or were healthy controls.

A remark on this clone: Its antigen is unidentified.

Germline CDR1 reads KGHSH; CDR2 reads LQKENI. V shed 6 bases and J shed 1 base, with 9 bases lying between them. The CDR3 consists of 13 residues. Study findings and constraints: In some patient and control memory CD4+ samples, autoreactive clones were absent. Blood of same and different patients, but not healthy controls, reportedly held recurring autoreactive clonotypes.

The method was immunoSEQ multiplex PCR; TCRdb's version includes in-frame clones alone and lacks a portion of them. The sample holds around 24,000 clones, roughly 77% seen once. The sequenced sample consisted of memory (CD45RA-) CD4+ T cells from blood. This TCR was recovered from a human donor in good health. The V and J genes are TRBV18 and TRBJ2-5; tentative D call: TRBD1 (5 bases). CDR3 coding DNA: TGTGCCAGCTCCCTAAGGGGCCAAGAGACCCAGTACTTC. Amino acid sequence: CASSLRGQETQYF.